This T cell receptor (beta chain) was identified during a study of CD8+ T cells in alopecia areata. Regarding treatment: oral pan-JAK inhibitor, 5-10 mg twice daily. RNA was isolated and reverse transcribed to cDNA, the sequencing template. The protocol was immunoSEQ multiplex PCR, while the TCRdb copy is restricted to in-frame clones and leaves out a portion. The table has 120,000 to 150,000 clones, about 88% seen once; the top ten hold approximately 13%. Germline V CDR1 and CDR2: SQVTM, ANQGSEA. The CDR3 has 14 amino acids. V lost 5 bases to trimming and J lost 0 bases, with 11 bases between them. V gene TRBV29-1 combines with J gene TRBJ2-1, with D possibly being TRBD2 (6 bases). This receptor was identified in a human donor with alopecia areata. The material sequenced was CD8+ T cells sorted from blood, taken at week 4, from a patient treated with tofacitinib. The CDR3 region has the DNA TGCAGCGTTCGGGAGTCGGGCTCCTACAATGAGCAGTTCTTC. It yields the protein CSVRESGSYNEQFF.